These T cell receptor beta chains were read from a single sample in a study of blood T cell repertoires in COVID-19. The repertoire was sequenced with immunoSEQ multiplex PCR; TCRdb's copy has only in-frame clones and lacks some. Of a few hundred thousand clones in the sample, approximately 85% were seen once. What was sequenced was PBMCs or T cells enriched from blood (not recorded which). The receptors originated from a woman aged 45-60 years who had been exposed to COVID-19. Each CDR3 is given with its conserved first and last residue. The order of the fields is J gene, clone size, V gene, CDR3 protein. Size is stated for part of the rows, as once, few or many counts, or as a class when the clone is expanded.

>TRBJ1-1|once|TRBV9
CASSPELGNTEAFF
>TRBJ2-3|-|TRBV9
CASSFPSGEISDTQYF
>TRBJ2-3|once|TRBV6-4
CASSASSGGSTDTQYF
>TRBJ1-2|few|TRBV7-2
CASSLGPGNGYTF
>TRBJ2-7|-|TRBV19
CATQGGTGIDEQYF
>TRBJ1-6|-|TRBV30
CAWSDPWDRGDSPLHF
>TRBJ1-3|-|TRBV5-6
CASSFQQGAAGNTIYF
>TRBJ1-2|-|TRBV6-5
CASSYGQRTGRYGYTF
>TRBJ2-3|-|TRBV5-1
CASTTGSSTDTQYF
>TRBJ2-7|-|TRBV12-3/TRBV12-4
CASSLASVYEQYF
>TRBJ1-6|-|TRBV7-9
CASSAGTPNSPLHF
>TRBJ2-7|-|TRBV11-2
CASSLLGNEQYF
>TRBJ1-5|-|TRBV28
CASSLTGVANQPQHF
>TRBJ1-3|-|TRBV28
CASSPRTGGTKSGNTIYF
>TRBJ1-1|-|TRBV19
CASSIVGGGYTEAFF
>TRBJ1-1|-|TRBV21-1
CASSKADRANLNTEAFF
>TRBJ2-7|-|TRBV5-1
CASSLGRGNYEQYF
>TRBJ2-3|once|TRBV4-2
CASSPGLRAGGQTDTQYF
>TRBJ1-4|once|TRBV5-4
CASSSPRQGHEKLFF
>TRBJ2-1|-|TRBV5-1
CASSLEGRGNEQFF
>TRBJ2-3|-|TRBV4-1
CASSIGYSDTQYF
>TRBJ1-1|few|TRBV19
CASSATLNTEAFF
>TRBJ2-2|once|TRBV5-1
CASSLDEGRRTGELFF
>TRBJ1-1|-|TRBV12-3/TRBV12-4
CASSLQANTEAFF
>TRBJ2-5|-|TRBV5-5
CASSSSGVQETQYF
>TRBJ1-4|-|TRBV30
CAWSVGAYEKLFF
>TRBJ1-3|-|TRBV27
CASRITGSSGNTIYF
>TRBJ1-1|-|TRBV5-1
CASSLERVTEAFF
>TRBJ2-7|once|TRBV7-8
CASSLGTGMNGEQYF
>TRBJ2-5|-|TRBV11-2
CASSLDPDQETQYF
>TRBJ1-4|-|TRBV5-4
CASSLGVEQKLFF
>TRBJ1-1|-|TRBV19
CASSISRSTEAFF
>TRBJ2-5|-|TRBV2
CASSEPLRGARAQETQYF
>TRBJ1-1|-|TRBV12-3/TRBV12-4
CASSLLVRGEAFF
>TRBJ2-7|-|TRBV2
CASSENRDSSYEQYF
>TRBJ1-6|-|TRBV6-5
CASRGQGSPNSPLHF
>TRBJ2-7|-|TRBV6-5
CASRSSGVYEQYF
>TRBJ2-3|-|TRBV15
CATSTLSGARTDTQYF
>TRBJ2-2|-|TRBV6-2/TRBV6-3
CASSYSTSGSGELFF
>TRBJ2-1|-|TRBV5-4
CASSRGQVSSYNEQFF
>TRBJ1-6|-|TRBV5-8
CASSLHWGRPLHF
>TRBJ1-2|-|TRBV2
CASTQRDRDVSGYTF